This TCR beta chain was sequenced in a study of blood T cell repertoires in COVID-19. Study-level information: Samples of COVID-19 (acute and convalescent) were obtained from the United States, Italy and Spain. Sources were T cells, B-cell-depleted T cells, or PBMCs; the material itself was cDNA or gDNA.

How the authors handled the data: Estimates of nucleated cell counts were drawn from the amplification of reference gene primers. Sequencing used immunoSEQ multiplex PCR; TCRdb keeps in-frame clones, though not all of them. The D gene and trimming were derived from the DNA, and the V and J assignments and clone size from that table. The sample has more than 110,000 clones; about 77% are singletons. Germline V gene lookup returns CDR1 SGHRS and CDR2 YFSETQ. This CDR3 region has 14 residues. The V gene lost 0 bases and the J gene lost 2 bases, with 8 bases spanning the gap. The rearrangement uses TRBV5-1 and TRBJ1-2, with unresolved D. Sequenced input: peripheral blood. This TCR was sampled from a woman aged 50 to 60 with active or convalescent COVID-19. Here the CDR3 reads CASSLVGGNYGYTF. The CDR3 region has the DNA TGCGCCAGCAGCTTGGTAGGCGGAAACTATGGCTACACCTTC.